A single sample gave rise to the 2 T cell receptor beta chains below, sequenced in a study of T cells in Graves' hyperthyroidism and ophthalmopathy. Amplification of TCR beta CDR3 regions was performed using RNA transcripts as template. A set of HTBI primers served as the primers for a first-round RT-PCR of the TCR CDR3. TCRdb reanalysed the multiplex PCR reads using MiXCR and keeps one entry per CDR3 protein. Here the sample spans approximately 400,000 distinct CDR3 sequences, approximately 13% being singletons. The sample was blood. The receptors come from a woman aged 55-69 years with Graves' hyperthyroidism.

This clonotype was observed a handful of times. The chain has TRBV27 and TRBJ2-1, with 8 bases aligning to TRBD1. V lost 6 bases and J lost 6; bases outside the gene matches: 13. CDR1 and CDR2 (germline): MNHEY, SMNVEV (reference sequence). The CDR3 is made up of 16 amino acids. DNA of the CDR3: TGTGCCAGCAGCAGCCCCGTCCGACAGGGGTCCAATGAGCAGTTCTTC. Translated: CASSSPVRQGSNEQFF.

This clonotype was seen many times. The rearrangement links TRBV6-1 to TRBJ1-1, with 9 bases fitting TRBD1. CDR3 length: 14 amino acids. CDR1 is MNHNS, CDR2 SASEGT, per germline. The V segment lost 7 bases and the J segment 4 bases; nucleotides outside the gene matches: 7. CDR3 in amino acids: CASTRTGAATEAFF. Written as DNA, the CDR3 is TGTGCCAGCACCAGGACAGGGGCGGCCACTGAAGCTTTCTTT.